This entry describes one T cell receptor (beta chain). Germline V gene data show CDR1 as SGHNT and CDR2 as YYREEE (reference sequence). Deletions cut 4 bases from V and 4 bases from J, with 18 bases between. This CDR3 is 15 amino acids long. This record comes from a study of beta chain features in type 1 diabetes. Overall study context: Age, gender and cell yields were similar between patients and healthy donors.

Naive, central memory, regulatory and stem cell-like memory cells within the CD4+ compartment were sorted using CD45RO/CCR7/CD25/CD127/CD95/CD27. Sort purity for all populations was recorded as exceeding 98%. Sequencing targeted expressed TCRB transcripts, as all isolated RNA had been reverse transcribed. Data came from immunoSEQ multiplex PCR; TCRdb stores just in-frame clones and leaves some out. The sample shows fewer than 900,000 clones, 15% to 20% of them seen only once. The clonotype was recovered from a woman younger than 30 in good health. Sequencing was done on a sample of naive CD4+ T cells from blood. This rearrangement joins TRBV5-4 to TRBJ2-7, with a weak D call TRBD1 (5 bases). CDR3: CASSPAGQSRYEQYF. The DNA of the CDR3 is TGTGCCAGCAGCCCCGCAGGGCAGAGTCGGTACGAGCAGTACTTC.